The next 4 T cell receptor beta chains were all read from a single sample in a study of cytomegalovirus exposure and HLA in healthy donors. Researchers ran the PCR with 60 Vbeta and 13 Jbeta primers. Only in-frame clones appear in the TCRdb table, and some are missing; sequencing was by immunoSEQ multiplex PCR. This table holds 150,000 to 180,000 clones, less than 80% found once. The sequenced sample was PBMCs. Every receptor here comes from a man aged 25 to 40 in good health and CMV-seronegative.

The chain employs TRBV5-1 and TRBJ2-5; 16 nucleotides line up with TRBD2. Germline assignment: CDR1 SGHRS and CDR2 YFSETQ. CDR3 length: 17 amino acids. V was clipped by 4 bases and J by 5 bases; unmatched bases: 8. The CDR3 sequence is CASSRGTSGGAGETQYF. CDR3 in DNA: TGCGCCAGCAGCCGCGGGACTAGCGGGGGGGCCGGGGAGACCCAGTACTTC.

This clone has only one observation. The chain uses TRBV5-1 and TRBJ2-1; D is unresolved. The V gene lost 0 bases and the J gene lost 10 bases, with 8 bases spanning the gap. Per the germline V gene, CDR1 is SGHRS and CDR2 is YFSETQ. There are 12 residues in the CDR3. CDR3 in DNA: TGCGCCAGCAGCTTGGCCATCGGGGAGCAGTTCTTC. Translating it yields CASSLAIGEQFF.

The rearrangement uses TRBV10-3 and TRBJ2-2; TRBD1 agrees at 12 bases. CDR1 and CDR2 (germline): ENHRY, SYGVKD. Germline trimming cut 6 bases from V and 7 bases from J; bases unmatched to any gene: 3. The CDR3 runs 14 residues. CDR3 bases: TGTGCCATCAGGGGGACAGGGGGCATCGGGGAGCTGTTTTTT. Translated, it gives CAIRGTGGIGELFF.

About this clone itself: Germline and junction disagree at one end, which may indicate a read error. The rearrangement uses TRBV5-6 and TRBJ1-2; the D is unclear. This CDR3 spans 12 amino acids. CDR1 and CDR2 (germline): SGHDT, YYEEEE. The DNA of the CDR3 is TGTGCCAGCAGCTTGACGGACTATGGCTACCCCTTC. Amino acids: CASSLTDYGYPF.